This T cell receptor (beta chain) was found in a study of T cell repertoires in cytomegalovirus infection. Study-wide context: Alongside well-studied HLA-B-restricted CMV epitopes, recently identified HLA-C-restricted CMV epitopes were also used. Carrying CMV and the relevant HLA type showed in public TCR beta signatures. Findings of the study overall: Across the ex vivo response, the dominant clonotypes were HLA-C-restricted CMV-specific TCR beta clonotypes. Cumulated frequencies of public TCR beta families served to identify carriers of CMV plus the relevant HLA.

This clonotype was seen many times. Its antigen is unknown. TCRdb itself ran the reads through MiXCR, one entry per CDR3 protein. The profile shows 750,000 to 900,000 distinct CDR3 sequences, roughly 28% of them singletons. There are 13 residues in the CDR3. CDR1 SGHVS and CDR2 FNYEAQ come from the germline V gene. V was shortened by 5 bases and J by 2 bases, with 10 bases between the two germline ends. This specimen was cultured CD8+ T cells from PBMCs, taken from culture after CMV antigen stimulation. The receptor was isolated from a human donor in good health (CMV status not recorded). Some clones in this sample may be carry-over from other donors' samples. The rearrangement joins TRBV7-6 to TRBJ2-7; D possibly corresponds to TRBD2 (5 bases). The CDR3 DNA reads TGTGCCAGCAGCCCCCCGGGAACCTACGAGCAGTACTTC. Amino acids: CASSPPGTYEQYF.